These 14 T cell receptor beta chains were all obtained from the same sample, sequenced in a study of beta chain features in type 1 diabetes. What was sequenced were expressed TCRB transcripts, since all of the isolated RNA had been reverse transcribed. Clones were sequenced by immunoSEQ multiplex PCR, and TCRdb holds only the in-frame ones, with some missing. This table has hundreds of thousands of clones, approximately 30% appearing once. Material for sequencing was naive CD4+ T cells from blood. These receptors originate from a man aged 18 to 29 in good health.

V is TRBV7-2 and J is TRBJ2-1; 9 nucleotides line up with TRBD1. This CDR3 region has 15 residues. CDR1 SGHTA and CDR2 FQGNSA come from the germline V gene. V trimming: 3 bases; J trimming: 8 bases; junction bases outside the gene matches: 8. Written as DNA, the CDR3 is TGTGCCAGCAGCTTCGACAGGGGGTCTTCGTATGAGCAGTTCTTC. Its protein product is CASSFDRGSSYEQFF.

The chain couples TRBV30 to TRBJ2-2, with D maybe TRBD1 (6 bases). The CDR3 loop spans 13 amino acids. Germline V lookup: CDR1 GTSNPN, CDR2 SVGIG (reference sequence). Trimming took off 2 bases at V and 7 bases at J, with 11 bases between the two ends. The CDR3 coding sequence is TGTGCCTGGAGTCCAGACAGGATCGGGGAGCTGTTTTTT. It translates to CAWSPDRIGELFF. Full variable domain (missing parts from reference TRBV30 and TRBJ2-2): SQTIHQWPATLVQPVGSPLSLECTVEGTSNPNLYWYRQAAGRGLQLLFYSVGIGQISSEVPQNLSASRPQDRQFILSSKKLLLSDSGFYLCAWSPDRIGELFFGEGSRLTVL.

The chain carries TRBV27 and TRBJ2-3, with TRBD2 identical over 8 bases. This CDR3 has 16 amino acids. Germline CDR1 is MNHEY and CDR2 is SMNVEV (reference sequence). Trimming took 6 bases from V and 2 from J; bases not matched to a gene: 10. The CDR3 sequence is CASRDSGTYITDTQYF. Written as DNA, the CDR3 is TGTGCCAGCAGGGATAGCGGGACCTACATCACAGATACGCAGTATTTT.

The chain uses TRBV20-1 and TRBJ2-1; D gene unclear. The CDR3 runs 11 residues. Germline V gene lookup returns CDR1 DFQATT and CDR2 SNEGSKA (reference sequence). Trimming pared 1 base from V and 6 bases from J, leaving 4 bases between. CDR3 in DNA: TGCAGTGCTAGAGTCCCCAATGAGCAGTTCTTC. Residues: CSARVPNEQFF.

The chain has TRBV30 and TRBJ1-3, with unresolved D. Germline V gene data show CDR1 as GTSNPN and CDR2 as SVGIG (reference sequence). Trimming took 0 bases from V and 6 from J, leaving 9 bases between them. The CDR3 covers 13 residues. The CDR3 nucleotides read TGTGCCTGGAGTGTGACTTCAATAAACACCATATATTTT. Translating it yields CAWSVTSINTIYF.

A few counts support this clone. The chain couples TRBV15 to TRBJ2-7, with 7 positions matching TRBD2. This CDR3 has 14 amino acids. The junction had 4 bases not matched to a gene; V was cut back by 0 bases and J by 5 bases. Germline CDR1 is LNHNV and CDR2 is YYDKDF (reference sequence). In DNA form, the CDR3 reads TGTGCCACCAGCAGAGAGCGGGGGTACCACGAGCAGTACTTC. This sequence encodes CATSRERGYHEQYF.

In this sample, this clone turned up once. This CDR3 is also generated by other DNA sequences in the sample. The rearrangement uses TRBV30 and TRBJ1-1; 7 nucleotides agree with TRBD1. Germline assignment: CDR1 GTSNPN and CDR2 SVGIG (reference sequence). Trimming removed 4 bases from V and 1 base from J; junction bases left unmatched: 3. This CDR3 contains 13 residues. The CDR3 loop is CAWTRQGNTEAFF. The CDR3 nucleotides are TGTGCCTGGACCAGACAGGGGAACACTGAAGCTTTCTTT.

This clone was seen more than once but under ten times. This chain links TRBV2 with TRBJ1-4; D uncertain. The CDR3 is 14 residues long. CDR1 is SNHLY and CDR2 is FYNNEI in the germline V gene. Trimming stripped 2 bases from V and 7 bases from J, with 11 bases between. Written as DNA, the CDR3 is TGTGCCAGCAGTGAATTAGGACTGCGTGAAAAACTGTTTTTT. This gives the protein CASSELGLREKLFF.

This clone occurred a few times. The chain carries TRBV5-1 and TRBJ2-1; 10 bases align to TRBD2. Germline CDR1 SGHRS, CDR2 YFSETQ. V dropped 1 base and J dropped 8; count of bases not matched to a gene: 3. The CDR3 runs to 14 residues. The CDR3 loop is CASSLKREGDEQFF. The DNA for the CDR3 is TGCGCCAGCAGCTTGAAGCGGGAGGGAGATGAGCAGTTCTTC.

This clone has a handful of counts. V is TRBV9 and J is TRBJ2-1, with unresolved D. Between the trimmed V and J ends, which lost 7 bases and 8 bases, there was a span of 13 bases. In germline, CDR1 is SGDLS, CDR2 YYNGEE. CDR3 length: 12 amino acids. CDR3 DNA: TGTGCCAGCGGTTTTACCCTACATGAGCAGTTCTTC. This encodes CASGFTLHEQFF. Filled out from reference TRBV9 and TRBJ2-1, the complete variable domain reads DSGVTQTPKHLITATGQRVTLRCSPRSGDLSVYWYQQSLDQGLQFLIQYYNGEERAKGNILERFSAQQFPDLHSELNLSSLELGDSALYFCASGFTLHEQFFGPGTRLTVL.

This rearrangement joins TRBV5-1 to TRBJ2-2; weak D call: TRBD2 (6 bases). V gave up 0 bases and J gave up 1 base, with 10 bases separating them. The CDR3 runs to 16 residues. Germline-derived CDR1 and CDR2 are SGHRS and YFSETQ. The CDR3 protein is CASSLAAGRNTGELFF. CDR3 sequence (DNA): TGCGCCAGCAGCTTGGCCGCGGGACGGAACACCGGGGAGCTGTTTTTT.

This clone appeared once. This chain uses TRBV5-4 with TRBJ2-4; possibly TRBD1 for D (5 bases). Trimming left V 4 bases short and J 0 bases short, with 11 bases between. The CDR3 has 15 amino acids. Germline lookup yields CDR1 SGHNT and CDR2 YYREEE (reference sequence). The CDR3: CASSIQDLAKNIQYF. CDR3 nucleotides: TGTGCCAGCAGCATACAGGATCTAGCCAAAAACATTCAGTACTTC.

This clone occurred a few times. The chain has TRBV29-1 and TRBJ2-2; no firm D call. Trimming took 3 bases from V and 2 from J, leaving 4 bases between them. This CDR3 spans 12 amino acids. Per the germline V gene, CDR1 is SQVTM and CDR2 is ANQGSEA. CDR3 amino acids: CSVDGNTGELFF. The CDR3, as DNA: TGCAGCGTTGACGGCAACACCGGGGAGCTGTTTTTT.

The rearrangement links TRBV9 to TRBJ1-3, with unresolved D. The germline V gene encodes CDR1 SGDLS and CDR2 YYNGEE. The length of the CDR3 is 15 residues. V was clipped by 3 bases and J by 1 base, with 11 bases between them. This chain's CDR3 is CASSGTDESGNTIYF. DNA for the CDR3: TGTGCCAGCAGCGGCACAGATGAATCTGGAAACACCATATATTTT. Full variable domain (rest looked up from reference TRBV9 and TRBJ1-3): DSGVTQTPKHLITATGQRVTLRCSPRSGDLSVYWYQQSLDQGLQFLIQYYNGEERAKGNILERFSAQQFPDLHSELNLSSLELGDSALYFCASSGTDESGNTIYFGEGSWLTVV.